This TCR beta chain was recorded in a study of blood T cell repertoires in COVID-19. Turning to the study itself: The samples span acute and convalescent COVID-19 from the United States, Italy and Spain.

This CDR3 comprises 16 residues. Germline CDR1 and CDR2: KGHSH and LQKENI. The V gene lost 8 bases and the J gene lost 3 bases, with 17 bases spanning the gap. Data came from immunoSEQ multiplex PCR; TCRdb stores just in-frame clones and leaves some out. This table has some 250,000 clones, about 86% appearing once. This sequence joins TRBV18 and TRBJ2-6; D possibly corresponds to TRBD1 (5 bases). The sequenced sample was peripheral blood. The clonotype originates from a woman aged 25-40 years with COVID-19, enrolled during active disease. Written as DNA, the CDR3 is TGTGCCAGCCATCAACAGGCTCAAGGTGGGGCCAACGTCCTGACTTTC. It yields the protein CASHQQAQGGANVLTF. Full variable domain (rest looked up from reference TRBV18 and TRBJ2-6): NAGVMQNPRHLVRRRGQEARLRCSPMKGHSHVYWYRQLPEEGLKFMVYLQKENIIDESGMPKERFSAEFPKEGPSILRIQQVVRGDSAAYFCASHQQAQGGANVLTFGAGSRLTVL.